The rows below give T cell receptor beta chains drawn from one sample of a study of neoadjuvant nivolumab and ipilimumab in lung cancer. Measured with immunoSEQ multiplex PCR; TCRdb has only the in-frame clones, and not every one. The table shows about 17,000 clones, with approximately 76% occurring only once. This material consisted of tumor tissue, taken after neoadjuvant nivolumab, alone or with ipilimumab, at or shortly before surgery. The receptors were gathered from an adult with non-small cell lung cancer. The CDR3 runs from the conserved cysteine through the conserved F or W. Fields, in order: CDR3 DNA, CDR3 protein, clone size, D gene, V gene, J gene. D genes are given only for firm matches. Clone size is not always given. Where it is, it says once, few, many or a class for expanded clones.

CDR3nt: TGTGCCAGCAGCTTAAGCGGGGGGGCTGTCGGGGAGCTGTTTTTT
CDR3aa: CASSLSGGAVGELFF
abundance: once
d_gene: TRBD2
v_gene: TRBV5-4
j_gene: TRBJ2-2

CDR3nt: TGTGCCAGCAGCTTGGTCGGCTTAGGACATAACACCGGGGAGCTGTTTTTT
CDR3aa: CASSLVGLGHNTGELFF
abundance: -
d_gene: -
v_gene: TRBV5-5
j_gene: TRBJ2-2

CDR3nt: TGTGCCCGCTCGGGGGGGAACACTGAAGCTTTCTTT
CDR3aa: CARSGGNTEAFF
abundance: -
d_gene: -
v_gene: TRBV30
j_gene: TRBJ1-1

CDR3nt: TGTGCCAGCTCACCGCGGGGGAACCGACACTCCTACAATGAGCAGTTCTTC
CDR3aa: CASSPRGNRHSYNEQFF
abundance: -
d_gene: TRBD2
v_gene: TRBV18
j_gene: TRBJ2-1

CDR3nt: TGCGCCAGCAGCGGTGGTGGTAGCTCCTACAATGAGCAGTTCTTC
CDR3aa: CASSGGGSSYNEQFF
abundance: -
d_gene: -
v_gene: TRBV5-1
j_gene: TRBJ2-1

CDR3nt: TGCGCCAGCAGCCGCACAGGGGCGAACACCGGGGAGCTGTTTTTT
CDR3aa: CASSRTGANTGELFF
abundance: -
d_gene: TRBD1
v_gene: TRBV5-1
j_gene: TRBJ2-2

CDR3nt: TGTGCCAGCAGCTCCACCCGGGCAGGGGTGTATGGCTACACCTTC
CDR3aa: CASSSTRAGVYGYTF
abundance: once
d_gene: -
v_gene: TRBV5-6
j_gene: TRBJ1-2

CDR3nt: TGTGCCAGCTCCCCGTCGAGTGTGAGGGGAAAGGACTATGGCTACACCTTC
CDR3aa: CASSPSSVRGKDYGYTF
abundance: -
d_gene: -
v_gene: TRBV18
j_gene: TRBJ1-2

CDR3nt: TGCGCCAGCAGCTTAGAGGGCAGGGGCGCAGATACGCAGTATTTT
CDR3aa: CASSLEGRGADTQYF
abundance: -
d_gene: -
v_gene: TRBV5-1
j_gene: TRBJ2-3

CDR3nt: TGTGCCTCTAAGGAACAGGGGAGCACAGATACGCAGTATTTT
CDR3aa: CASKEQGSTDTQYF
abundance: medium-sized
d_gene: TRBD1
v_gene: TRBV6-5
j_gene: TRBJ2-3

CDR3nt: TGTGCCAGCAGTTCTGAGGGTGACCAGCCCCAGCATTTT
CDR3aa: CASSSEGDQPQHF
abundance: -
d_gene: -
v_gene: TRBV27
j_gene: TRBJ1-5

CDR3nt: TGTGCCAGCAGCTTAGCGGAAGGGTATAATGAAAAACTGTTTTTT
CDR3aa: CASSLAEGYNEKLFF
abundance: -
d_gene: -
v_gene: TRBV7-9
j_gene: TRBJ1-4

CDR3nt: TGTGCCAGCAGTTACTCCGGGCAGCTTAATTCACCCCTCCACTTT
CDR3aa: CASSYSGQLNSPLHF
abundance: few
d_gene: -
v_gene: TRBV6-5
j_gene: TRBJ1-6

CDR3nt: TGTGCCAGCAGCTCGGGACTAGCGGGGGGCCGTAGCTCCTACGAGCAGTACTTC
CDR3aa: CASSSGLAGGRSSYEQYF
abundance: -
d_gene: TRBD2
v_gene: TRBV11-2
j_gene: TRBJ2-7

CDR3nt: TGCGCCAGCAGCCAAGTCGAAGGGACGTGGGCCAACGTCCTGACTTTC
CDR3aa: CASSQVEGTWANVLTF
abundance: -
d_gene: -
v_gene: TRBV4-1
j_gene: TRBJ2-6

CDR3nt: TGTGCCAGCAGCGTAGGGGTCGGGGGGGCGAACGAGCAGTACTTC
CDR3aa: CASSVGVGGANEQYF
abundance: -
d_gene: TRBD2
v_gene: TRBV9
j_gene: TRBJ2-7

CDR3nt: TGCGCCAGCAGCCAAGATCGGACAGGGATTGAAAAACTGTTTTTT
CDR3aa: CASSQDRTGIEKLFF
abundance: medium-sized
d_gene: TRBD1
v_gene: TRBV4-3
j_gene: TRBJ1-4

CDR3nt: TGTGCCAGCAGTTATTCCAGAAGTTCCTCTGGAAACACCATATATTTT
CDR3aa: CASSYSRSSSGNTIYF
abundance: -
d_gene: -
v_gene: TRBV6-5
j_gene: TRBJ1-3

CDR3nt: TGTGCCAGCAGTTACGGAGGGACCGGCTACACCTTC
CDR3aa: CASSYGGTGYTF
abundance: -
d_gene: -
v_gene: TRBV6-5
j_gene: TRBJ1-2

CDR3nt: TGTGCCAGCTCACCACTACAGGACTCTGGAAACACCATATATTTT
CDR3aa: CASSPLQDSGNTIYF
abundance: -
d_gene: -
v_gene: TRBV18
j_gene: TRBJ1-3